The 31 T cell receptor beta chains below were found in one sample sequenced in a study of Ad26.COV2.S vaccination and SARS-CoV-2 variants. Generated by immunoSEQ multiplex PCR, the TCRdb table keeps only in-frame clones and is missing some. This table has approximately 300,000 clones, about 86% appearing once. Described treatment: about 20 received Ad26.COV2.S at low or high dose, single or two shots; about five received placebo; per-sample allocation not given. Following the first vaccine or placebo injection, samples were taken on day 63. The material was peripheral blood, obtained in a trial of Ad26.COV2.S vaccine versus placebo. These receptors all come from a person between 18 and 65 years old who received the Ad26.COV2.S COVID-19 vaccine or a placebo.

This clone was recorded only once. The chain is built from TRBV29-1 and TRBJ1-1, with a possible D match to TRBD1 (5 bases). The V gene lost 4 bases and the J gene lost 11 bases, with 11 bases spanning the gap. The CDR3 contains 10 residues. Per germline, CDR1 SQVTM and CDR2 ANQGSEA. The CDR3 sequence is CSVGGPPAFF. CDR3 bases: TGCAGCGTTGGGGGACCGCCGGCTTTCTTT.

The CDR3 DNA follows: TGTGCCAGCAGTACTCAGGGTAACTATGGCTACACCTTC. Amino acid sequence: CASSTQGNYGYTF. The gene calls are TRBV6-5 and TRBJ1-2; tentative D call: TRBD1 (5 bases). This CDR3 has 13 residues. Germline V CDR1 and CDR2: MNHEY, SVGAGI. Trimming took 5 bases from V and 1 from J, leaving 8 bases between them.

The chain joins TRBV3-1 (or the pseudogene TRBV3-2) to TRBJ2-7, with D possibly TRBD2 on 6 matching bases. The CDR3 extends over 15 amino acids. Germline V lookup: CDR1 LGHDT, CDR2 YNNKEL (reference sequence). Trimming shortened V by 6 bases and J by 0 bases, and 15 bases separated the two germline ends. The CDR3 is CASRLTGTASYEQYF. CDR3 DNA sequence: TGTGCCAGCAGACTTACCGGGACTGCCTCCTACGAGCAGTACTTC.

The rearrangement uses TRBV28 and TRBJ1-1; TRBD1 aligns across 7 bases. Germline trimming cut 3 bases from V and 0 bases from J; bases unmatched to any gene: 7. This CDR3 is built from 16 residues. Germline loops: CDR1 MDHEN, CDR2 SYDVKM. The CDR3 is CASSFGTGALNTEAFF. For the CDR3, the DNA is TGTGCCAGCAGTTTCGGAACAGGGGCCTTGAACACTGAAGCTTTCTTT.

J is TRBJ1-1 and V is TRBV7-8; D uncertain. Germline assignment: CDR1 SGHVS and CDR2 FQNEAQ. With 4 bases removed from V and 0 bases from J, the gap between germline ends came to 9 bases. The CDR3 totals 14 residues. In DNA, the CDR3 is TGTGCCAGCAGCTCTAACACCATGAACACTGAAGCTTTCTTT. Translation gives CASSSNTMNTEAFF.

V and J are TRBV30 and TRBJ2-1; D is undetermined. This CDR3 comprises 11 residues. Trimming removed 0 bases from V and 7 bases from J, with 4 bases in between. In germline, CDR1 is GTSNPN, CDR2 SVGIG (reference sequence). The CDR3 region is CAWSVRNEQFF. DNA of the CDR3: TGTGCCTGGAGTGTACGTAATGAGCAGTTCTTC.

This chain uses TRBV6-5 with TRBJ2-5, with D possibly matching TRBD1 (6 bases). The V end was cut by 8 bases, the J end by 1 base, with 8 bases between. The CDR3 has 12 residues. Germline CDR1 MNHEY, CDR2 SVGAGI. The CDR3 region is CASRDTQETQYF. CDR3 nucleotides: TGTGCCAGCCGGGACACCCAAGAGACCCAGTACTTC.

The rearrangement links TRBV6-6 to TRBJ1-2; no reliable D call. The CDR3 is 10 residues long. Trimming removed 2 bases at V and 7 bases at J, with 2 bases between. Germline CDR1 and CDR2: MNHNY and SVGAGI (reference sequence). As DNA, the CDR3 is TGTGCCAGCAGTTACGGTGGCTACACCTTC. This sequence encodes CASSYGGYTF.

The chain recombines TRBV20-1 with TRBJ1-1, with D unclear. CDR1 is DFQATT, CDR2 SNEGSKA, per germline (reference sequence). V gave up 3 bases and J gave up 3 bases, with 8 bases separating them. The CDR3 runs to 12 residues. The CDR3 DNA is TGCAGTGCTAGTGGGCAGGACACTGAAGCTTTCTTT. Its protein product is CSASGQDTEAFF.

CDR3 bases: TGTGCCAGCAGCTCGGACAGGGGGAATTCACCCCTCCACTTT. Translation: CASSSDRGNSPLHF. V is TRBV5-8 and J is TRBJ1-6; TRBD1 agrees at 10 bases. V lost 3 bases, J lost 7 bases, and 1 base stayed unmatched. This CDR3 spans 14 amino acids. Germline values: CDR1 SGHTS, CDR2 YDEGEE.

J is TRBJ1-4 and V is TRBV21-1; TRBD1 was called by the table and not checked on the DNA. TRBV21-1 is termed a pseudogene. The CDR3 spans 14 residues. This CDR3 is CASSNWAYYEKLFF. The CDR3 DNA is TGTGCCAGCAGCAATTGGGCGTACTATGAAAAACTGTTTTTT.

This clone has a handful of counts. The rearrangement joins TRBV30 to TRBJ2-7; D is tentatively TRBD1 or TRBD2 (5 bases each). Germline CDR1 reads GTSNPN; CDR2 reads SVGIG (reference sequence). This CDR3 is built from 13 residues. Trimming took 5 bases from V and 6 from J, leaving 17 bases between them. The chain's CDR3 is CAWRGDRRGEQYF. CDR3 DNA: TGTGCCTGGCGTGGGGACCGAAGGGGCGAGCAGTACTTC. The full variable domain, in which reference TRBV30 and TRBJ2-7 provide the parts outside the CDR3, is SQTIHQWPATLVQPVGSPLSLECTVEGTSNPNLYWYRQAAGRGLQLLFYSVGIGQISSEVPQNLSASRPQDRQFILSSKKLLLSDSGFYLCAWRGDRRGEQYFGPGTRLTVT.

V usage is TRBV10-1 and J usage is TRBJ2-5; D might be TRBD2 (5 bases). Germline CDR1 reads WNHNN; CDR2 reads SYGVQD (reference sequence). V shed 7 bases and J shed 0 bases, with 21 bases lying between them. There are 17 residues in the CDR3. The CDR3 spells CASKVGRNRRHQETQYF. Written as DNA, the CDR3 is TGCGCCAGCAAAGTAGGGAGAAACCGACGACACCAAGAGACCCAGTACTTC.

This chain connects TRBV11-2 to TRBJ2-7, with D tentatively TRBD1 (6 bases). V lost 1 base and J 6 bases, leaving 25 bases between the germline ends. Germline values: CDR1 SGHAT, CDR2 FQNNGV. CDR3 size: 18 residues. The DNA for the CDR3 is TGTGCCAGCAGCTTAGTCATGGCAGGGGCTTCGGCGGTTAGCGAGCAGTACTTC. The encoded protein is CASSLVMAGASAVSEQYF.

The CDR3 DNA sequence: TGTGCCAGCAGCGTCGGGACTAGCGGGGGACTACTGCTAGATACGCAGTATTTT. The encoded protein is CASSVGTSGGLLLDTQYF. The V call is TRBV9, the J call TRBJ2-3; TRBD2 aligns across 14 bases. Germline V CDR1 and CDR2: SGDLS, YYNGEE. J was trimmed by 5 bases and V by 2 bases; bases with no gene match: 10. There are 18 residues in the CDR3.

This clone was seen more than once but under ten times. The V and J genes are TRBV10-3 and TRBJ1-2; D gene unclear. V gave up 7 bases and J gave up 7 bases, with 22 bases separating them. There are 15 residues in the CDR3. CDR1 and CDR2 from the germline V gene are ENHRY and SYGVKD. This chain's CDR3 is CAITGDRVVGLGYTF. The CDR3 region has the DNA TGTGCCATCACCGGGGATAGGGTGGTAGGACTTGGCTACACCTTC.

The chain employs TRBV10-3 and TRBJ2-7, with TRBD1 identical over 8 bases. In germline, CDR1 is ENHRY, CDR2 SYGVKD. This CDR3 is 13 amino acids long. The V segment lost 6 bases and the J segment 3 bases; nucleotides outside the gene matches: 4. The CDR3 DNA sequence: TGTGCCATCAGACTGGACAGGGACTACGAGCAGTACTTC. As protein: CAIRLDRDYEQYF.

The V and J genes are TRBV5-4 and TRBJ1-2; 7 bases are a match to TRBD1. Germline V CDR1 and CDR2: SGHNT, YYREEE (reference sequence). The ends lost 0 bases at V and 5 bases at J; junction bases unmatched: 4. The CDR3 spans 14 residues. The CDR3 bases are TGTGCCAGCAGCTTGGGCCAGGGGGGATATGGCTACACCTTC. Amino acids: CASSLGQGGYGYTF.

The chain joins TRBV6-5 to TRBJ2-2; D not resolved. V was trimmed by 2 bases and J by 0 bases, leaving 10 bases between them. The germline gives CDR1 MNHEY, CDR2 SVGAGI. The CDR3 has 16 residues. The CDR3 protein is CASSYSRRTNTGELFF. The CDR3 nucleotides read TGTGCCAGCAGTTACAGCCGTCGGACGAACACCGGGGAGCTGTTTTTT.

The chain combines TRBV18 with TRBJ1-1; D remains unclear. The V and J ends lost 6 bases and 7 bases respectively, with 9 bases between them. The CDR3 has 11 residues. CDR1 is KGHSH, CDR2 LQKENI, per germline. In DNA form, the CDR3 reads TGTGCCAGCTCTGCAGACTTTGAAGCTTTCTTT. It is translated as CASSADFEAFF.

This chain uses TRBV20-1 with TRBJ1-2, with D hard to call. V was shortened by 2 bases and J by 8 bases, with 9 bases between the two germline ends. Germline CDR1 and CDR2: DFQATT and SNEGSKA (reference sequence). CDR3 size: 11 residues. The CDR3 loop is CSARYPDGYTF. The CDR3 DNA is TGCAGTGCTAGATACCCAGACGGCTACACCTTC.

The chain joins TRBV5-6 to TRBJ1-2; D is perhaps TRBD1 (6 bases). The CDR3 sequence is 14 residues long. Trimming left V 1 base short and J 3 bases short, with 10 bases between. The V gene's germline CDR1 is SGHDT and CDR2 YYEEEE. The CDR3 loop is CASSLTGRYYGYTF. The CDR3 nucleotides are TGTGCCAGCAGCTTGACAGGGAGGTACTATGGCTACACCTTC.

The gene calls are TRBV6-1 and TRBJ2-7, with 7 bases that match TRBD1. Germline V gene data show CDR1 as MNHNS and CDR2 as SASEGT. J was trimmed by 0 bases and V by 2 bases; bases with no gene match: 4. CDR3 length: 15 residues. The CDR3 sequence is CASSERTGVSYEQYF. The CDR3 nucleotides read TGTGCCAGCAGTGAAAGAACAGGGGTCTCCTACGAGCAGTACTTC.

This chain uses TRBV12-3 or TRBV12-4 with TRBJ2-3; D unclear. CDR3 size: 12 residues. Trimming pared 6 bases from V and 2 bases from J, leaving 6 bases between. The CDR3 spells CASSLFTDTQYF. CDR3 coding DNA: TGTGCCAGCAGCCTCTTCACAGATACGCAGTATTTT.

V and J are TRBV5-1 and TRBJ1-3, with D hard to call. This CDR3 has 15 residues. The germline V and J ends were trimmed by 4 bases and 4 bases, with 15 bases remaining between them. From germline, CDR1 is SGHRS and CDR2 YFSETQ. Written as DNA, the CDR3 is TGCGCCAGCAGCGGCGGGCTACTACCGGGAAACACCATATATTTT. It translates to CASSGGLLPGNTIYF.

With respect to this clone: Other DNA sequences in this specimen translate into the identical CDR3. The chain combines TRBV19 with TRBJ2-3; D possibly corresponds to TRBD1 (6 bases). CDR1 LNHDA and CDR2 SQIVND come from the germline V gene (reference sequence). V lost 3 bases and J lost 3, with 13 bases in between. The CDR3 has 15 amino acids. CDR3 coding DNA: TGTGCCAGTAGTATCGGGCAGGGGCGGACAGATACGCAGTATTTT. Translated, it gives CASSIGQGRTDTQYF.

This sequence joins TRBV9 and TRBJ1-6, with no clear D. There are 16 residues in the CDR3. Germline CDR1 reads SGDLS; CDR2 reads YYNGEE. Deletions cut 1 base from V and 0 bases from J, with 8 bases between. This CDR3 is CASSVKESSYNSPLHF. In DNA, the CDR3 is TGTGCCAGCAGCGTAAAGGAGAGCTCCTATAATTCACCCCTCCACTTT.

V gene TRBV5-4 combines with J gene TRBJ1-1; D unresolved. CDR3 length equals 15 residues. Germline values: CDR1 SGHNT, CDR2 YYREEE (reference sequence). The V and J ends lost 0 bases and 1 base respectively, with 10 bases between them. CDR3 DNA sequence: TGTGCCAGCAGCTTGGACTTTCGAGGGAACACTGAAGCTTTCTTT. It is translated as CASSLDFRGNTEAFF.

The DNA of the CDR3 is TGCGCCAGCAGCTTGGAAACCGGGACAGGGGCCACTGAAGCTTTCTTT. Residues: CASSLETGTGATEAFF. The V call is TRBV5-1, the J call TRBJ1-1, with 10 bases identical to TRBD1. CDR3 length: 16 amino acids. The V and J ends lost 0 bases and 4 bases, in that order; junction bases with no gene match: 6. Germline CDR1 and CDR2: SGHRS and YFSETQ.

The chain recombines TRBV5-1 with TRBJ1-4; D remains unclear. This CDR3 is 15 amino acids long. V lost 0 bases and J lost 0, with 6 bases in between. Looked up from germline, CDR1 is SGHRS and CDR2 is YFSETQ. The CDR3 sequence is CASSLGETTNEKLFF. CDR3 sequence (DNA): TGCGCCAGCAGCTTGGGGGAGACAACTAATGAAAAACTGTTTTTT.

The V call is TRBV7-9, the J call TRBJ2-1; D gene uncertain. V was clipped by 6 bases and J by 1 base, with 13 bases between them. Germline V gene data show CDR1 as SEHNR and CDR2 as FQNEAQ (reference sequence). The CDR3 is made up of 15 amino acids. The CDR3 region has the DNA TGTGCCAGCAGTCAGAATAGAGTTTCCTACAATGAGCAGTTCTTC. This gives the protein CASSQNRVSYNEQFF.